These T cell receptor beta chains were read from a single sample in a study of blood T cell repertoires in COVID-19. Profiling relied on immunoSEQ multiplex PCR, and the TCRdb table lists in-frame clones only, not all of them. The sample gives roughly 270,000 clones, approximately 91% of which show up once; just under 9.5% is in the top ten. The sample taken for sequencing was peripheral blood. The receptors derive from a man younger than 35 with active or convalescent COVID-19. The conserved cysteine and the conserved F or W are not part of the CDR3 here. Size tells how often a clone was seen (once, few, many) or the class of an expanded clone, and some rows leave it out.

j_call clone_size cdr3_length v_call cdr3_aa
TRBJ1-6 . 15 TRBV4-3 ASSLAPSGQYNSPLH
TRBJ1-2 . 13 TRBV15 ATSRWGQGVVGYT
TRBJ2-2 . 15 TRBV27 ASSIRRGGQGSGELF
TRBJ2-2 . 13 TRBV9 ASSVGGGNTGELF
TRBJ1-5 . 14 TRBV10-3 AISAGGADSNQPQH
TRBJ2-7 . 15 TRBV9 ASSVGGNEWISYEQY
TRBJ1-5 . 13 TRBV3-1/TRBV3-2 ASSQGTDMNQPQH
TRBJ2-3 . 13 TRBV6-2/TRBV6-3 ASSLRDWVTDTQY
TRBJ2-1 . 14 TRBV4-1 ASSQFSGGTYNEQF
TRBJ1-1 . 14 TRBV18 ASSPTTYRVSTEAF
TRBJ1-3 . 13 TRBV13 ASSLGQGVGNTIY
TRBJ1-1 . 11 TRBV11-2 ASSLGTNTEAF
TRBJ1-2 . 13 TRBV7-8 ASSPRGGLNYGYT
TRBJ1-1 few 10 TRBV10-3 AISEQNTEAF
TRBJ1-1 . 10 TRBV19 ASSQDWLEAF
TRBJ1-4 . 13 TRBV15 ATSRQGFRNEKLF
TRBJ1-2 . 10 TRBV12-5 ASGLDAVGYT
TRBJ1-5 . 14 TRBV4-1 ASSQTPGQRNQPQH
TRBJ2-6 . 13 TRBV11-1 ASSPRVRGANVLT
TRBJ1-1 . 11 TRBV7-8 ASGHRVGTEAF
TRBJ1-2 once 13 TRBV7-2 ASSFFTGVVYGYT
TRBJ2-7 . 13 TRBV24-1 ATSVRREGIHEQY
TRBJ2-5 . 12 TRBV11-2 ASSDSGGDETQY
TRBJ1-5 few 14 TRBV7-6 ASSLGDMGSNQPQH
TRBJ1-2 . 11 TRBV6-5 ASSFTARYGYT
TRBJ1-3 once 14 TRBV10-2 ASRGTGSVSGNTIY
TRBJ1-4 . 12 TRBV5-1 ASRVTGGNEKLF
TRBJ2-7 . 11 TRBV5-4 ASRITGSYEQY
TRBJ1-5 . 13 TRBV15 ATSRDPGGNQPQH
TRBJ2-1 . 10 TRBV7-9 ASSLSLGGQF
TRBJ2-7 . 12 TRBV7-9 ASSPDRGTYEQY
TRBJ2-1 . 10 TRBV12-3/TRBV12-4 ASSQGANEQF
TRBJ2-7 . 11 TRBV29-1 SVVDRGKSEQY
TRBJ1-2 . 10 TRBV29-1 SVEDKFYGYT
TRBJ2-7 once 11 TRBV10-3 AISASGVHEQY
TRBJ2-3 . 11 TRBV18 ASSTKGADTQY
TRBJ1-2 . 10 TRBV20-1 SASSRDYGYT
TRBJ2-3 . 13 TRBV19 ASSIGGGLTDTQY
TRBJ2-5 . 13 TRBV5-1 ASSESGQIQETQY
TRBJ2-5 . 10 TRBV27 ASSFLSETQY